These 27 T cell receptor beta chains share one sample of origin, sequenced in a study of T cell clonotyping in hematopoietic cell transplantation. The method was immunoSEQ multiplex PCR; TCRdb's version includes in-frame clones alone and lacks a portion of them. Among 9,000 to 15,000 clones listed, roughly nine tenths were seen once. The sequencing sample was made of peripheral blood mononuclear cells. The receptor set was obtained from a human donor who either received an allogeneic hematopoietic cell transplant for a myeloid malignancy or was a related donor (not recorded which). Some clones in this sample may be carry-over from other donors' samples.

The genes are TRBV2 and TRBJ1-5; 8 nucleotides line up with TRBD1. Per germline, CDR1 SNHLY and CDR2 FYNNEI. CDR3 length: 13 amino acids. Germline trimming cut 7 bases from V and 7 bases from J; bases unmatched to any gene: 6. The DNA of the CDR3 is TGTGCCAGCACCTGGGACAGGTGGCAGCCCCAGCATTTT. It encodes CASTWDRWQPQHF.

The J gene is TRBJ2-7, the V gene TRBV30; D is undetermined. The V gene lost 2 bases and the J gene lost 2 bases, with 10 bases spanning the gap. The germline gives CDR1 GTSNPN, CDR2 SVGIG (reference sequence). CDR3 length: 13 residues. Here the CDR3 reads CAWSIGRTYEQYF. The CDR3 DNA sequence: TGTGCCTGGAGTATAGGCAGGACCTACGAGCAGTACTTC.

The gene calls are TRBV30 and TRBJ1-2; no reliable D call. The CDR3 covers 14 residues. Trimming pared 3 bases from V and 0 bases from J, leaving 11 bases between. Germline V gene data show CDR1 as GTSNPN and CDR2 as SVGIG (reference sequence). The CDR3 region has the DNA TGTGCCTGGAGCCGGGGTTTTACTAACTATGGCTACACCTTC. Translated, it gives CAWSRGFTNYGYTF.

This clone appeared a few times. The chain links TRBV4-3 to TRBJ2-7; TRBD2 might be the D (7 bases). The CDR3 extends over 16 amino acids. The germline V gene has CDR1 LGHNA and CDR2 YSLEER. V was trimmed by 0 bases and J by 3 bases, leaving 15 bases between them. The CDR3 loop reads CASSQDRGGLHYEQYF. In DNA form, the CDR3 reads TGCGCCAGCAGCCAAGATCGCGGGGGCCTCCACTACGAGCAGTACTTC.

This chain connects TRBV2 to TRBJ2-1, with 11 bases matching TRBD1. The germline CDR1 and CDR2 sequences are SNHLY and FYNNEI. This CDR3 is built from 15 residues. With V trimmed by 2 bases and J by 8 bases, 5 bases remained unmatched. The CDR3 DNA sequence: TGTGCCAGCAGTGAACTAGGACAGGGGGCACATGAGCAGTTCTTC. Protein product: CASSELGQGAHEQFF.

In DNA form, the CDR3 reads TGTGCCAGCGAGGGGGCAGTAGGAAGATCTGAAGCTTTCTTT. It specifies CASEGAVGRSEAFF. The chain links TRBV6-5 to TRBJ1-1; 7 positions agree with TRBD1. The CDR3 is 14 amino acids. Germline V CDR1 and CDR2: MNHEY, SVGAGI. Trimming cost V 8 bases and J 6 bases; bases outside gene matches: 12.

The chain employs TRBV27 and TRBJ2-7; 10 bases line up with TRBD2. This CDR3 comprises 14 residues. The germline CDR1 and CDR2 sequences are MNHEY and SMNVEV (reference sequence). The ends lost 6 bases at V and 3 bases at J; junction bases unmatched: 5. The DNA of the CDR3 is TGTGCCAGCAGACAAGCGGGGGGGCTCTACGAGCAGTACTTC. It is translated as CASRQAGGLYEQYF.

This clone was detected once. The chain carries TRBV5-4 and TRBJ2-5; a possible D gene is TRBD2 (5 bases). V was pared by 3 bases and J by 1 base, with 7 bases between. This CDR3 contains 13 residues. CDR1 SGHNT and CDR2 YYREEE come from the germline V gene (reference sequence). CDR3 nucleotides: TGTGCCAGCAGCTCTCGGGGCCAAGAGACCCAGTACTTC. Protein sequence: CASSSRGQETQYF.

The CDR3 spells CASSLVDTEAFF. DNA of the CDR3: TGTGCCAGCAGCTTGGTGGACACTGAAGCTTTCTTT. The rearrangement links TRBV5-6 to TRBJ1-1; D gene ambiguous. Trimming took off 0 bases at V and 3 bases at J, with 3 bases between the two ends. The CDR3 is 12 amino acids. Germline CDR1 and CDR2: SGHDT and YYEEEE.

The V gene is TRBV25-1, the J gene TRBJ1-1, with D possibly being TRBD1 (5 bases). This CDR3 spans 11 amino acids. The V end was cut by 6 bases, the J end by 8 bases, with 10 bases between. From germline, CDR1 is MGHDK and CDR2 SYGVNS. CDR3 bases: TGTGCCAGCAGCCCCGGGACGGAAGCTTTCTTT. Its translation: CASSPGTEAFF.

The chain is built from TRBV25-1 and TRBJ1-6; unclear D gene. The CDR3 is made up of 13 amino acids. Trimming took off 6 bases at V and 2 bases at J, with 5 bases between the two ends. Germline V gives CDR1 MGHDK, CDR2 SYGVNS. CDR3 residues: CASRHTYNSPLHF. The CDR3 DNA sequence: TGTGCCAGCAGACACACCTATAATTCACCCCTCCACTTT.

The genes are TRBV11-2 and TRBJ2-7; D is ambiguous. The V and J ends lost 1 base and 0 bases respectively, with 7 bases between them. The CDR3 loop spans 14 amino acids. Germline CDR1 and CDR2: SGHAT and FQNNGV. Here the CDR3 reads CASSLGPGSYEQYF. DNA of the CDR3: TGTGCCAGCAGCTTAGGTCCGGGCTCCTACGAGCAGTACTTC.

The chain couples TRBV18 to TRBJ1-3; 9 bases map to TRBD1. Germline CDR1 and CDR2: KGHSH and LQKENI. CDR3 size: 17 residues. V shed 0 bases, J shed 4 bases, and the junction held 7 bases outside the gene matches. DNA of the CDR3: TGTGCCAGCTCACCACCTGCCGGACAGGGGCGAGGAAACACCATATATTTT. Amino acid sequence: CASSPPAGQGRGNTIYF.

The J gene is TRBJ1-2, the V gene TRBV7-3; TRBD1 agrees at 10 bases. V was clipped by 2 bases and J by 6 bases; unmatched bases: 0. Germline CDR1 and CDR2: SGHTA and FQGTGA. CDR3 length equals 13 residues. CDR3 amino acids: CASSLGTGDGYTF. As DNA, the CDR3 is TGTGCCAGCAGCTTAGGGACAGGGGATGGCTACACCTTC.

The rearrangement joins TRBV18 to TRBJ2-1; 7 bases line up with TRBD1. This CDR3 is 17 amino acids long. Germline V gene sequence: CDR1 KGHSH, CDR2 LQKENI. V shed 3 bases, J shed 0 bases, and the junction held 8 bases outside the gene matches. The CDR3, as DNA: TGTGCCAGCTCACCTATGCCCCGGGACAGCTCCTACAATGAGCAGTTCTTC. Protein product: CASSPMPRDSSYNEQFF.

The chain recombines TRBV11-2 with TRBJ2-3; TRBD2 aligns across 14 bases. With V trimmed by 1 base and J by 6 bases, 3 bases remained unmatched. CDR1 and CDR2 from the germline V gene are SGHAT and FQNNGV. This CDR3 spans 16 amino acids. In DNA form, the CDR3 reads TGTGCCAGCAGCTTAGTTTGGACTAGCGGGGGGGATACGCAGTATTTT. The encoded protein is CASSLVWTSGGDTQYF. Together with reference TRBV11-2 and TRBJ2-3, the CDR3 gives the full variable domain: EAGVAQSPRYKIIEKRQSVAFWCNPISGHATLYWYQQILGQGPKLLIQFQNNGVVDDSQLPKDRFSAERLKGVDSTLKIQPAKLEDSAVYLCASSLVWTSGGDTQYFGPGTRLTVL.

The V call is TRBV19, the J call TRBJ1-6; perhaps TRBD1 as D (5 bases). This CDR3 has 14 amino acids. With 5 bases removed from V and 11 bases from J, the gap between germline ends came to 16 bases. Germline CDR1 is LNHDA and CDR2 is SQIVND (reference sequence). The CDR3 is CASSGGTLAAPLHF. The CDR3 DNA sequence: TGTGCCAGTAGTGGAGGGACTCTGGCAGCACCCCTCCACTTT.

The chain uses TRBV10-1 and TRBJ2-7, with 11 bases identical to TRBD1. The CDR3 is 14 residues long. V lost 4 bases, J lost 3 bases, and 2 bases stayed unmatched. Germline V lookup: CDR1 WNHNN, CDR2 SYGVQD (reference sequence). CDR3 nucleotide sequence: TGCGCCAGCAGTGCTGGGACAGGGGGCTACGAGCAGTACTTC. This codes for CASSAGTGGYEQYF.

V usage is TRBV5-1 and J usage is TRBJ1-1, with TRBD1 matching 8 bases. This CDR3 is built from 15 residues. CDR1 SGHRS and CDR2 YFSETQ come from the germline V gene. V shed 1 base, J shed 5 bases, and the junction held 7 bases outside the gene matches. CDR3 DNA: TGCGCCAGCAGCTTGAGCCAGGGGGCCAGGACTGAAGCTTTCTTT. This gives the protein CASSLSQGARTEAFF.

A single count supports this clone. This chain's CDR3 is CASSFDPGGAGIDTQYF. The CDR3 bases are TGTGCCAGCAGTTTCGACCCCGGGGGGGCCGGGATAGATACGCAGTATTTT. This chain links TRBV2 with TRBJ2-3; 8 bases fit TRBD2. V was clipped by 5 bases and J by 5 bases; unmatched bases: 15. Germline V gene sequence: CDR1 SNHLY, CDR2 FYNNEI. The CDR3 is 17 amino acids.

This clone was seen once. The V call is TRBV4-3, the J call TRBJ1-1; TRBD1 might be the D (5 bases). Germline V CDR1 and CDR2: LGHNA, YSLEER. V dropped 4 bases and J dropped 1 base, with 10 bases sitting between them. There are 14 residues in the CDR3. The CDR3 reads CASSREDRNTEAFF. The CDR3 nucleotides read TGCGCCAGCAGCCGAGAAGACAGGAACACTGAAGCTTTCTTT.

V and J are TRBV9 and TRBJ2-1; tentatively, D is TRBD2 (6 bases). The CDR3 sequence is 15 residues long. Germline V gene data show CDR1 as SGDLS and CDR2 as YYNGEE. V lost 4 bases to trimming and J lost 5 bases, with 16 bases between them. The CDR3 spells CASSYAGLLHNEQFF. CDR3 bases: TGTGCCAGCAGCTATGCGGGACTCCTTCACAATGAGCAGTTCTTC.

The chain joins TRBV11-2 to TRBJ2-5; 14 bases are shared with TRBD2. Germline-derived CDR1 and CDR2 are SGHAT and FQNNGV. The CDR3 runs to 17 residues. Trimming cost V 5 bases and J 5 bases; bases outside gene matches: 10. CDR3 amino acids: CASSPPRLAGGRETQYF. The CDR3 nucleotides are TGTGCCAGCAGCCCCCCAAGACTAGCGGGGGGGCGGGAGACCCAGTACTTC. Drawing the rest from reference TRBV11-2 and TRBJ2-5, the complete variable domain is EAGVAQSPRYKIIEKRQSVAFWCNPISGHATLYWYQQILGQGPKLLIQFQNNGVVDDSQLPKDRFSAERLKGVDSTLKIQPAKLEDSAVYLCASSPPRLAGGRETQYFGPGTRLLVL.

This chain links TRBV2 with TRBJ1-3, with D possibly TRBD1 on 6 matching bases. Per germline, CDR1 SNHLY and CDR2 FYNNEI. The ends were cut back, 5 bases at V and 8 bases at J, with 13 bases in the middle. The CDR3 extends over 13 amino acids. CDR3 protein: CASSPGQSDTIYF. The CDR3 DNA reads as TGTGCCAGCAGTCCAGGACAGTCAGACACCATATATTTT.

The chain links TRBV7-9 to TRBJ1-4, with D tentatively TRBD1 (6 bases). V was clipped by 5 bases and J by 5 bases, with 15 bases between them. The CDR3 contains 15 residues. Germline lookup yields CDR1 SEHNR and CDR2 FQNEAQ (reference sequence). CDR3 coding DNA: TGTGCCAGCAGCCCCGACGACAGGAACAATGAAAAACTGTTTTTT. As protein: CASSPDDRNNEKLFF.

This clone was seen a few times. The rearrangement uses TRBV27 and TRBJ2-2; D is unclear. CDR3 length: 13 residues. The germline gives CDR1 MNHEY, CDR2 SMNVEV (reference sequence). Trimming shortened V by 2 bases and J by 3 bases, and 4 bases separated the two germline ends. CDR3 sequence reads: CASSLPYTGELFF. The CDR3, as DNA: TGTGCCAGCAGTTTACCTTACACCGGGGAGCTGTTTTTT.

J is TRBJ1-2 and V is TRBV5-6; no definite D call. This CDR3 spans 15 amino acids. From germline, CDR1 is SGHDT and CDR2 YYEEEE. Trimming took off 0 bases at V and 4 bases at J, with 13 bases between the two ends. In DNA, the CDR3 is TGTGCCAGCAGCTTGGCCAATGTAGGACCCTATGGCTACACCTTC. As protein: CASSLANVGPYGYTF.